A single sample gave rise to the 17 T cell receptor beta chains below, sequenced in a study of blood T cell repertoires in COVID-19. Profiling relied on immunoSEQ multiplex PCR, and the TCRdb table lists in-frame clones only, not all of them. The sample contains about 370,000 clones, roughly 90% of which appear only once. Sequenced sample: peripheral blood. The source of these receptors is a woman under 40 with COVID-19, enrolled during active disease.

V is TRBV11-3 and J is TRBJ2-3, with 8 bases that match TRBD1. This CDR3 is 15 amino acids long. Germline values: CDR1 SGHNT, CDR2 YENEEA. Trimming at V came to 4 bases and at J to 2 bases, leaving 5 bases not matched to a gene. The CDR3 DNA reads TGTGCCAGCAGCTACCGGACAGGGACCACAGATACGCAGTATTTT. It is translated as CASSYRTGTTDTQYF.

The gene calls are TRBV7-7 and TRBJ2-7, with a tentative D call TRBD2 (5 bases). Germline CDR1 is SSHAT and CDR2 is FNYEAQ (reference sequence). This CDR3 has 16 residues. The CDR3 sequence: CASSLKGKTIQYEQYV. The CDR3 nucleotides are TGTGCTAGCAGCTTAAAGGGCAAGACTATTCAGTACGAGCAGTACGTC.

The chain is built from TRBV4-3 and TRBJ1-2; tentative D call: TRBD1 (6 bases). Germline values: CDR1 LGHNA, CDR2 YSLEER. The V gene lost 0 bases and the J gene lost 6 bases, with 14 bases spanning the gap. The CDR3 totals 15 residues. The CDR3 region is CASSQDMAGVDGYTF. CDR3 in DNA: TGCGCCAGCAGCCAAGATATGGCAGGGGTCGATGGCTACACCTTC.

In nucleotides, the CDR3 is TGTGCCAGCAGCTTAGCGGGTTCCCCGGGCAATGAGCAGTTCTTC. It encodes CASSLAGSPGNEQFF. The rearrangement uses TRBV7-9 and TRBJ2-1; D is unresolved. The germline V gene encodes CDR1 SEHNR and CDR2 FQNEAQ (reference sequence). This CDR3 is 15 amino acids long. V was pared by 0 bases and J by 6 bases, with 12 bases between. The whole variable domain, filled in from reference TRBV7-9 and TRBJ2-1, reads DTGVSQNPRHKITKRGQNVTFRCDPISEHNRLYWYRQTLGQGPEFLTYFQNEAQLEKSRLLSDRFSAERPKGSFSTLEIQRTEQGDSAMYLCASSLAGSPGNEQFFGPGTRLTVL.

This chain links TRBV18 with TRBJ1-1; D unclear. Looked up from germline, CDR1 is KGHSH and CDR2 is LQKENI. There are 16 residues in the CDR3. Trimming shortened V by 3 bases and J by 2 bases, and 16 bases separated the two germline ends. For the CDR3, the DNA is TGTGCCAGCTCACCGGAAGTCGGCAGCGCTAACACTGAAGCTTTCTTT. Translated, it gives CASSPEVGSANTEAFF. Filled out from reference TRBV18 and TRBJ1-1, the complete variable domain reads NAGVMQNPRHLVRRRGQEARLRCSPMKGHSHVYWYRQLPEEGLKFMVYLQKENIIDESGMPKERFSAEFPKEGPSILRIQQVVRGDSAAYFCASSPEVGSANTEAFFGQGTRLTVV.

The chain uses TRBV5-6 and TRBJ2-5; possible D gene TRBD2, 5 bases. The CDR3 spans 13 residues. Trimming removed 4 bases from V and 4 bases from J, with 11 bases in between. Germline V gene lookup returns CDR1 SGHDT and CDR2 YYEEEE. This CDR3 is CASSRVEGETQYF. DNA of the CDR3: TGTGCCAGCAGCAGGGTCGAGGGAGAGACCCAGTACTTC.

V is TRBV10-3 and J is TRBJ2-3, with 11 bases lining up with TRBD1. This CDR3 has 16 residues. Losses at the gene ends were 10 bases for V and 3 bases for J; bases not matched to a gene: 12. Germline CDR1 and CDR2: ENHRY and SYGVKD. This chain's CDR3 is CATDAGQGAPTDTQYF. CDR3 nucleotides: TGTGCCACCGACGCTGGACAGGGGGCGCCTACAGATACGCAGTATTTT.

V and J are TRBV11-1 and TRBJ2-7, with TRBD1 identical over 8 bases. Trimming removed 4 bases from V and 2 bases from J; junction bases left unmatched: 4. CDR1 and CDR2 from the germline V gene are SGHAT and FQDESV (reference sequence). The CDR3 totals 14 residues. For the CDR3, the DNA is TGTGCCAGCAGCTCTAGGACAGGGACCTACGAGCAGTACTTC. It is translated as CASSSRTGTYEQYF.

Points on this clone: Compared with germline, one end of the junction differs, possibly owing to a read error. This chain links TRBV7-7 with TRBJ2-3, with TRBD2 matching 7 bases. Germline V lookup: CDR1 SSHAT, CDR2 FNYEAQ (reference sequence). CDR3 length: 16 residues. This CDR3 is CASSRGRGSGTDTQYF. CDR3 coding DNA: TGTGCTAGCAGTCGAGGGCGCGGGAGTGGAACAGATACGCAGTATTTT.

The V and J genes are TRBV25-1 and TRBJ2-5; 13 bases line up with TRBD2. Germline CDR1 MGHDK, CDR2 SYGVNS. The CDR3 contains 15 residues. Trimming cost V 8 bases and J 5 bases; bases outside gene matches: 8. This CDR3 is CASGPGLAGVETQYF. CDR3 nucleotide sequence: TGTGCCAGCGGACCAGGACTAGCGGGAGTGGAGACCCAGTACTTC.

V gene TRBV5-4 combines with J gene TRBJ2-3, with 7 bases aligning to TRBD2. The V gene's germline CDR1 is SGHNT and CDR2 YYREEE (reference sequence). With 1 base clipped from V and 4 bases from J, the junction kept 6 bases outside the gene matches. The CDR3 has 15 amino acids. CDR3 DNA: TGTGCCAGCAGCTTGCTCTCGGGAGGATCAGATACGCAGTATTTT. Translating it yields CASSLLSGGSDTQYF.

V usage is TRBV6-2 or TRBV6-3 and J usage is TRBJ2-7; the D gene is possibly TRBD2 (6 bases). V lost 4 bases and J lost 7, with 20 bases in between. There are 15 residues in the CDR3. The germline gives CDR1 MNHEY, CDR2 SVGEGT. The CDR3 DNA reads as TGTGCCAGCAGTTCTTCTGGGATAGGGAGGAGGGAGCAGTACGTC. Translating it yields CASSSSGIGRREQYV.

The chain has TRBV5-6 and TRBJ1-1; 9 nucleotides align to TRBD1. CDR1 SGHDT and CDR2 YYEEEE come from the germline V gene. The CDR3 loop spans 17 amino acids. J was trimmed by 6 bases and V by 6 bases; bases with no gene match: 18. CDR3 DNA: TGTGCCAGCACCCAGCTTGGGCCGGGACAGGGATGGGCTGAAGCTTTCTTT. Protein sequence: CASTQLGPGQGWAEAFF.

V is TRBV18 and J is TRBJ2-1; 10 bases line up with TRBD1. V was pared by 5 bases and J by 8 bases, with 3 bases of the junction left unmatched. The CDR3 runs to 13 residues. Germline V gives CDR1 KGHSH, CDR2 LQKENI. The DNA for the CDR3 is TGTGCCAGCTCAAGGACAGGGGGTGATGAGCAGTTCTTC. It codes for CASSRTGGDEQFF. Drawing the rest from reference TRBV18 and TRBJ2-1, the complete variable domain is NAGVMQNPRHLVRRRGQEARLRCSPMKGHSHVYWYRQLPEEGLKFMVYLQKENIIDESGMPKERFSAEFPKEGPSILRIQQVVRGDSAAYFCASSRTGGDEQFFGPGTRLTVL.

J is TRBJ2-7 and V is TRBV6-2 or TRBV6-3; D possibly corresponds to TRBD1 (6 bases). V was pared by 5 bases and J by 2 bases, with 13 bases between. Germline CDR1 MNHEY, CDR2 SVGEGT. This CDR3 is 14 amino acids long. For the CDR3, the DNA is TGTGCCAGCAGTCCACGGACAGAACCCTACGAGCAGTACGTC. Amino acids: CASSPRTEPYEQYV.

The chain has TRBV14 and TRBJ2-2; no clear D gene. Trimming cost V 1 base and J 11 bases, with 11 bases left between them. This CDR3 has 13 residues. Germline values: CDR1 SGHDN, CDR2 FVKESK. The CDR3 DNA sequence: TGTGCCAGCAGCCAAGTGAGCGCACGAGAGCTGTTTTTT. Translated, it gives CASSQVSARELFF. Drawing the rest from reference TRBV14 and TRBJ2-2, the complete variable domain is EAGVTQFPSHSVIEKGQTVTLRCDPISGHDNLYWYRRVMGKEIKFLLHFVKESKQDESGMPNNRFLAERTGGTYSTLKVQPAELEDSGVYFCASSQVSARELFFGEGSRLTVL.

This clone has just one count. V is TRBV28 and J is TRBJ1-1; TRBD1 might be the D (5 bases). V dropped 10 bases and J dropped 1 base, with 19 bases sitting between them. The CDR3 runs to 15 residues. The germline CDR1 and CDR2 sequences are MDHEN and SYDVKM. This CDR3 reads CATQRGEGGNTEAFF. The CDR3 DNA sequence: TGTGCCACTCAGCGGGGCGAGGGAGGGAACACTGAAGCTTTCTTT.